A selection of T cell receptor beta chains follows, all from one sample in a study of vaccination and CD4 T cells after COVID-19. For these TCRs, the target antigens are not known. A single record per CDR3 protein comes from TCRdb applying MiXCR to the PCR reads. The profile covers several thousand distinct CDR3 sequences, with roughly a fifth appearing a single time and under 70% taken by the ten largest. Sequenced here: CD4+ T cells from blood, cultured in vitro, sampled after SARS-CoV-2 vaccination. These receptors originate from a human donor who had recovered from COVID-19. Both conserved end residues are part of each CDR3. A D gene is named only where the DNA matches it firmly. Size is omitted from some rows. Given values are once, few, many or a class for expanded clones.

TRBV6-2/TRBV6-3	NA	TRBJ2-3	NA	CASSYSKDTQYF	TGTGCCAGCAGTTACTCTAAAGATACGCAGTATTTT
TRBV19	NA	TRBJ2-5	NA	CASSLNIQETQYF	TGTGCCAGTAGTTTAAACATCCAAGAGACCCAGTACTTC
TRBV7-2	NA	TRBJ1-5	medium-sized	CASSRRLGNQPQHF	TGTGCCAGCAGCCGTCGGCTAGGAAATCAGCCCCAGCATTTT
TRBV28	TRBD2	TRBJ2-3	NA	CASSLVLAGVGTDTQYF	TGTGCCAGCAGTTTGGTCCTAGCGGGGGTGGGAACAGATACGCAGTATTTT
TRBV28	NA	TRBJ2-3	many	CASSLASDTQYF	TGTGCCAGCAGTTTGGCCTCAGATACGCAGTATTTT
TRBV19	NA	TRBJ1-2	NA	CASSRDLKNGYTF	TGTGCCAGTAGTCGAGACCTTAAGAATGGCTACACCTTC
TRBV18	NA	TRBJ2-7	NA	CASSPSQGYDSYEQYF	TGTGCCAGCTCACCGTCACAGGGATACGACTCCTACGAGCAGTACTTC
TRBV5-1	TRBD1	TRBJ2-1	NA	CASSGDSRGEQFF	TGCGCCAGCAGCGGGGACAGCCGAGGTGAGCAGTTCTTC
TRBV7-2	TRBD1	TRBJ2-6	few	CASSLEGQPFSGANVLTF	TGTGCCAGCAGCTTAGAGGGACAGCCGTTCTCTGGGGCCAACGTCCTGACTTTC
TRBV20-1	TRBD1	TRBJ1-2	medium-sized	CSARLGTGGANYGYTF	TGCAGTGCTAGGCTCGGGACAGGTGGAGCTAACTATGGCTACACCTTC
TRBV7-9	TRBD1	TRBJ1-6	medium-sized	CASSVPGTAQSGNSPLHF	TGTGCCAGCAGCGTCCCCGGGACAGCTCAATCAGGGAATTCACCCCTCCACTTT
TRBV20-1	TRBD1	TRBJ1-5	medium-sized	CSSGTGNQPQHF	TGCAGTTCCGGGACAGGGAATCAGCCCCAGCATTTT
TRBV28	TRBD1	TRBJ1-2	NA	CALWDDSTGAVDYGYTF	TGTGCCCTCTGGGATGATTCTACAGGGGCGGTAGACTATGGCTACACCTTC
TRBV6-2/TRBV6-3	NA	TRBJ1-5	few	CASSANLYQPQHF	TGTGCCAGCAGTGCTAACTTGTATCAGCCCCAGCATTTT
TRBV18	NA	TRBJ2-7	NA	CASSPPASYEQYF	TGTGCCAGCTCACCACCGGCCTCCTACGAGCAGTACTTC
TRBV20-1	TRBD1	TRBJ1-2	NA	CSAPDRMYGYTF	TGCAGTGCCCCGGACAGGATGTATGGCTACACCTTC
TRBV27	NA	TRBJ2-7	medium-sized	CASGKTGPMAYEQYF	TGTGCCAGCGGTAAAACGGGACCGATGGCCTACGAGCAGTACTTC
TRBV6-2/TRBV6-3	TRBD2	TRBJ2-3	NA	CASSHSGGATDTQYF	TGTGCCAGCAGCCATAGCGGGGGGGCCACAGATACGCAGTATTTT
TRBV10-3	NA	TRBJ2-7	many	CATESHSYEQYF	TGTGCCACCGAATCCCACTCCTACGAGCAGTACTTC
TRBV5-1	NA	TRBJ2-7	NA	CASSSQPGGNYEQYF	TGCGCCAGCAGCTCCCAGCCCGGGGGTAACTACGAGCAGTACTTC
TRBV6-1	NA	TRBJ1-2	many	CASSEARAEYGYTF	TGTGCCAGCAGTGAAGCGAGGGCGGAATATGGCTACACCTTC
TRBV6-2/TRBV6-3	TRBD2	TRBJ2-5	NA	CASSYSGLAEQETQYF	TGTGCCAGCAGTTACTCGGGACTAGCAGAACAAGAGACCCAGTACTTC
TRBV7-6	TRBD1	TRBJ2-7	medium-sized	CASSYGQGLTYEQYF	TGTGCCAGCAGCTACGGACAGGGCCTTACCTACGAGCAGTACTTC
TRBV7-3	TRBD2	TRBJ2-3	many	CASGSDGGRDTQYF	TGTGCCAGCGGCTCCGACGGGGGGAGGGATACGCAGTATTTT
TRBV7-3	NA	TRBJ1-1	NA	CASSFIRDTEAFF	TGTGCCAGCAGCTTTATTAGGGATACTGAAGCTTTCTTT
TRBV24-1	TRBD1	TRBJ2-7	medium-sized	CATSEWDRPHLQYF	TGTGCCACCAGTGAGTGGGACAGGCCCCATCTCCAGTACTTC
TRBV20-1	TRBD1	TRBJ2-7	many	CSARVGQGRSYEQYF	TGCAGTGCTAGAGTTGGACAGGGCCGCTCCTACGAGCAGTACTTC
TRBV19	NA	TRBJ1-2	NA	CASMRASIYGYTF	TGTGCCAGTATGAGGGCGAGCATCTATGGCTACACCTTC
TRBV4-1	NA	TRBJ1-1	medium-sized	CASSRGQSTEAFF	TGCGCCAGCAGCCGGGGGCAGAGCACTGAAGCTTTCTTT
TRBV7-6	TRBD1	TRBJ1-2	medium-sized	CASSLWTGHIAF	TGTGCCAGCAGCTTGTGGACAGGGCACATCGCCTTC
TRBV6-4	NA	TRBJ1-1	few	CASSVQGNTEAFF	TGTGCCAGCAGTGTCCAGGGAAACACTGAAGCTTTCTTT
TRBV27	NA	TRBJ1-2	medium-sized	CASRGYYGYTF	TGTGCCTCCCGGGGGTACTATGGCTACACCTTC
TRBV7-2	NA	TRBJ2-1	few	CASSPRGGGYEQFF	TGTGCCAGCAGCCCAAGGGGGGGGGGATATGAGCAGTTCTTC
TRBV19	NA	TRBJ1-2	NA	CASSDRQAYGYTF	TGTGCCAGTAGCGATAGACAGGCTTACGGCTACACCTTC
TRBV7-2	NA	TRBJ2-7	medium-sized	CASSSVGRVSYEQYF	TGTGCCAGCAGCTCCGTGGGAAGGGTATCCTACGAGCAGTACTTC
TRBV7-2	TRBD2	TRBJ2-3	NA	CASSLGGAGGIADTQYF	TGTGCCAGCAGCTTAGGGGGAGCGGGGGGGATCGCAGATACGCAGTATTTT